The 3 T cell receptor beta chains given below trace back to one sample, sequenced in a study of CD8 T cells in ankylosing spondylitis. TCRdb independently ran MiXCR on the 5' RACE reads; one entry per CDR3 protein. The data show 250,000 or so distinct CDR3 sequences, 20% to 30% seen once. The sequenced material came from blood, either unsorted or a sorted T cell fraction (not recorded which). These TCRs come from a male donor with ankylosing spondylitis or in good health (not recorded which).

This clonotype was detected a few times. The chain employs TRBV29-1 and TRBJ2-3; 9 nucleotides align to TRBD1. CDR1 SQVTM and CDR2 ANQGSEA come from the germline V gene. Trimming cost V 3 bases and J 1 base; bases outside gene matches: 8. The CDR3 extends over 16 amino acids. The CDR3 protein is CSVEGGRDRGTDTQYF. In DNA form, the CDR3 reads TGCAGCGTTGAGGGGGGCCGGGACAGGGGCACAGATACGCAGTATTTT.

This clonotype has at least ten counts. J is TRBJ2-7 and V is TRBV2; TRBD1 is a possible D gene (5 bases). The germline V and J ends were trimmed by 8 bases and 0 bases, with 11 bases remaining between them. The CDR3 runs 13 residues. Germline V gene lookup returns CDR1 SNHLY and CDR2 FYNNEI. The CDR3: CASRQNPSYEQYF. The CDR3 DNA follows: TGTGCCAGCCGACAGAACCCCTCCTACGAGCAGTACTTC. Looking up the rest from reference TRBV2 and TRBJ2-7 gives the full variable domain: EPEVTQTPSHQVTQMGQEVILRCVPISNHLYFYWYRQILGQKVEFLVSFYNNEISEKSEIFDDQFSVERPDGSNFTLKIRSTKLEDSAMYFCASRQNPSYEQYFGPGTRLTVT.

A few counts support this clonotype. The chain combines TRBV25-1 with TRBJ2-2; D uncertain. There are 14 residues in the CDR3. Trimming cost V 11 bases and J 0 bases, with 13 bases left between them. The germline CDR1 and CDR2 sequences are MGHDK and SYGVNS. CDR3 sequence: CAGESSANTGELFF. CDR3 sequence (DNA): TGTGCCGGGGAAAGTTCGGCGAACACCGGGGAGCTGTTTTTT. The full variable domain, rest sourced from reference TRBV25-1 and TRBJ2-2, is EADIYQTPRYLVIGTGKKITLECSQTMGHDKMYWYQQDPGMELHLIHYSYGVNSTEKGDLSSESTVSRIRTEHFPLTLESARPSHTSQYLCAGESSANTGELFFGEGSRLTVL.